These 26 T cell receptor beta chains came from one sample sequenced in a study of blood T cells in healthy people across ages. A second PCR, run for roughly 7 to 11 cycles, used a sample-barcoded 5' primer plus a J-beta primer mix. TCRdb processed the 5' RACE reads anew with MiXCR; each CDR3 protein has one entry. The repertoire holds around 1,800,000 distinct CDR3 sequences, with approximately 39% as singletons. The sequencing sample was made of blood. The receptors were sampled from a human donor in good health.

The CDR3 loop reads CSVQDRVSNEQYF. The DNA for the CDR3 is TGCAGCGTACAGGACAGGGTTTCGAACGAGCAGTACTTC. The rearrangement joins TRBV29-1 to TRBJ2-7; TRBD1 matches 8 bases. V lost 6 bases, J lost 5 bases, and 9 bases stayed unmatched. The germline CDR1 and CDR2 sequences are SQVTM and ANQGSEA. The CDR3 runs to 13 residues.

This clonotype was observed a handful of times. The chain employs TRBV14 and TRBJ2-3, with D possibly TRBD2 on 5 matching bases. V dropped 0 bases and J dropped 7 bases, with 17 bases sitting between them. The CDR3 runs to 16 residues. Germline assignment: CDR1 SGHDN and CDR2 FVKESK. In DNA form, the CDR3 reads TGTGCCAGCAGCCAAGAAGTTTCCGCCGGGGAGAATACGCAGTATTTT. Protein product: CASSQEVSAGENTQYF.

As to this clonotype: One junction end does not reproduce the germline sequence, and a read error may be involved. This chain links TRBV4-3 with TRBJ2-7; no reliable D call. Germline-derived CDR1 and CDR2 are LGHNA and YSLEER. This CDR3 is built from 15 residues. The CDR3 coding sequence is TGCGCCAGCAGCAAAGATCTGGACGGCTCCTACGAGCAGTACTTC. Encoded protein: CASSKDLDGSYEQYF.

V usage is TRBV4-3 and J usage is TRBJ2-7; 8 bases line up with TRBD1. J gave up 3 bases and V 0 bases, and 7 bases lay outside the gene matches. The CDR3 covers 16 residues. Germline V CDR1 and CDR2: LGHNA, YSLEER. The CDR3 sequence is CASSQDFTGGNYEQYF. DNA for the CDR3: TGCGCCAGCAGCCAAGATTTCACAGGGGGAAACTACGAGCAGTACTTC.

The chain employs TRBV6-1 and TRBJ2-1; 11 bases align to TRBD2. From germline, CDR1 is MNHNS and CDR2 SASEGT. This CDR3 spans 14 amino acids. The junction had 8 bases not matched to a gene; V was cut back by 10 bases and J by 6 bases. CDR3 coding DNA: TGTGCCATCCGAACTAGCGGGGGTTTCAATGAGCAGTTCTTC. This codes for CAIRTSGGFNEQFF.

About this clonotype itself: One junction end disagrees with the germline gene, perhaps due to a read error. V usage is TRBV7-8 and J usage is TRBJ2-1; tentative D call: TRBD1 (5 bases). The CDR3 is made up of 13 amino acids. Germline assignment: CDR1 SGHVS and CDR2 FQNEAQ. CDR3 in DNA: TGTGCCCGCAGCCCAGTGGGGCTCCGTGAGCAGTTCTTC. As protein: CARSPVGLREQFF.

V usage is TRBV6-6 and J usage is TRBJ2-3; 8 nucleotides align to TRBD1. The trim removed 2 bases at V and 5 bases at J, leaving 12 bases unmatched. Germline V gene lookup returns CDR1 MNHNY and CDR2 SVGAGI (reference sequence). This CDR3 contains 17 residues. In DNA, the CDR3 is TGTGCCAGCAGTTACCCCATGACAGGGGAATCTCAAGATACGCAGTATTTT. Amino acid sequence: CASSYPMTGESQDTQYF.

This clonotype showed up just a few times. This rearrangement joins TRBV12-3 or TRBV12-4 to TRBJ1-2; D is undetermined. The CDR3 runs to 17 residues. Trimming took 2 bases from V and 4 from J, leaving 20 bases between them. The CDR3 here is CASSLRFSWKGSYGYTF. CDR3 in DNA: TGTGCCAGCAGTTTAAGGTTTTCCTGGAAAGGGTCCTATGGCTACACCTTC.

This clonotype occurred many times. The J gene is TRBJ1-2, the V gene TRBV3-1, with 8 bases identical to TRBD1. The CDR3 runs to 15 residues. Trimming cost V 2 bases and J 2 bases; bases outside gene matches: 4. Germline V gives CDR1 LGHDT, CDR2 YNNKEL (reference sequence). The CDR3 DNA is TGTGCCAGCAGCCAATTGTCAGGGGGCAACTATGGCTACACCTTC. Its protein product is CASSQLSGGNYGYTF. The variable domain in full, with the rest retrieved from reference TRBV3-1 and TRBJ1-2, is DTAVSQTPKYLVTQMGNDKSIKCEQNLGHDTMYWYKQDSKKFLKIMFSYNNKELIINETVPNRFSPKSPDKAHLNLHINSLELGDSAVYFCASSQLSGGNYGYTFGSGTRLTVV.

The chain combines TRBV7-2 with TRBJ2-1; a weak D match, TRBD2 (6 bases). The germline gives CDR1 SGHTA, CDR2 FQGNSA. V was trimmed by 1 base and J by 7 bases, leaving 11 bases between them. This CDR3 spans 14 amino acids. The CDR3 is CASSLGDFFNEQFF. The CDR3 coding sequence is TGTGCCAGCAGCTTAGGGGACTTTTTTAATGAGCAGTTCTTC. The variable domain in full, completed from reference TRBV7-2 and TRBJ2-1, reads GAGVSQSPSNKVTEKGKDVELRCDPISGHTALYWYRQSLGQGLEFLIYFQGNSAPDKSGLPSDRFSAERTGGSVSTLTIQRTQQEDSAVYLCASSLGDFFNEQFFGPGTRLTVL.

The chain combines TRBV2 with TRBJ1-2; D gene uncertain. The V end lost 0 bases, the J end lost 5 bases, and 16 bases lay between the germline ends. This CDR3 comprises 16 residues. Germline V gene sequence: CDR1 SNHLY, CDR2 FYNNEI. CDR3 in amino acids: CASSEAGRISSYGYTF. CDR3 nucleotide sequence: TGTGCCAGCAGTGAAGCGGGGAGGATTTCAAGTTATGGCTACACCTTC. Full variable domain (rest looked up from reference TRBV2 and TRBJ1-2): EPEVTQTPSHQVTQMGQEVILRCVPISNHLYFYWYRQILGQKVEFLVSFYNNEISEKSEIFDDQFSVERPDGSNFTLKIRSTKLEDSAMYFCASSEAGRISSYGYTFGSGTRLTVV.

This chain links TRBV27 with TRBJ2-7, with D unclear. CDR3 size: 15 residues. CDR1 is MNHEY, CDR2 SMNVEV, per germline (reference sequence). V was pared by 6 bases and J by 2 bases, with 17 bases between. The CDR3 region is CASRPSHWHPYEQYF. The CDR3 bases are TGTGCCAGCAGACCCTCCCATTGGCACCCCTACGAGCAGTACTTC.

The chain recombines TRBV20-1 with TRBJ1-6; perhaps TRBD1 as D (5 bases). CDR1 DFQATT and CDR2 SNEGSKA come from the germline V gene (reference sequence). CDR3 length: 14 residues. V lost 1 base and J 9 bases, leaving 13 bases between the germline ends. The CDR3 region is CSARVRGMGSPLHF. CDR3 nucleotides: TGCAGTGCTAGAGTCCGGGGGATGGGTTCACCCCTCCACTTT.

V usage is TRBV20-1 and J usage is TRBJ2-1; no definite D call. TRBJ2-7 matches the DNA end more closely, so the J call is doubtful. The CDR3 contains 15 residues. Per germline, CDR1 DFQATT and CDR2 SNEGSKA (reference sequence). The CDR3 nucleotides read TGCAGTGCTAGAGGGGTCGTCAACTCCTACAATGAGCAGTACTTC. Its protein product is CSARGVVNSYNEQYF.

The chain links TRBV5-4 to TRBJ2-1, with 7 bases fitting TRBD2. Germline V gene lookup returns CDR1 SGHNT and CDR2 YYREEE (reference sequence). This CDR3 has 15 amino acids. The junction had 13 bases not matched to a gene; V was cut back by 4 bases and J by 9 bases. The CDR3 bases are TGTGCCAGCAGCCCCACGGGAGGAGGGACCACTGAGCAGTTCTTC. Its translation: CASSPTGGGTTEQFF.

This clonotype was recorded a few times. The CDR3 region is CAISSPQGSGYTF. The CDR3 DNA reads as TGTGCCATCAGTTCCCCCCAGGGTTCCGGCTACACCTTC. The V gene is TRBV10-3, the J gene TRBJ1-2; D might be TRBD1 (5 bases). The V gene lost 5 bases and the J gene lost 8 bases, with 15 bases spanning the gap. The CDR3 has 13 residues. Germline V CDR1 and CDR2: ENHRY, SYGVKD.

J is TRBJ1-4 and V is TRBV6-2 or TRBV6-3; D is undetermined. The CDR3 is 12 amino acids. The germline CDR1 and CDR2 sequences are MNHEY and SVGEGT. Trimming pared 7 bases from V and 7 bases from J, leaving 10 bases between. The CDR3 sequence: CASTKKGEKLFF. Written as DNA, the CDR3 is TGTGCCAGCACGAAAAAGGGTGAAAAACTGTTTTTT.

This clonotype was detected a few times. The genes are TRBV4-3 and TRBJ2-1, with 7 bases identical to TRBD1. Germline CDR1 LGHNA, CDR2 YSLEER. The CDR3 loop spans 14 amino acids. Trimming took 3 bases from V and 4 from J; bases not matched to a gene: 3. The CDR3 loop is CASSHGTEYNEQFF. CDR3 bases: TGCGCCAGCAGCCACGGGACAGAATACAATGAGCAGTTCTTC.

This chain links TRBV6-1 with TRBJ2-5, with D possibly TRBD2 on 7 matching bases. The CDR3 consists of 15 residues. Trimming took 6 bases from V and 5 from J, leaving 19 bases between them. Germline assignment: CDR1 MNHNS and CDR2 SASEGT. The CDR3 loop is CASRLQPGGRETQYF. CDR3 sequence (DNA): TGTGCCAGCAGACTCCAACCGGGGGGCCGGGAGACCCAGTACTTC.

This clonotype appeared a few times. Written as DNA, the CDR3 is TGTGCCAGCAGCTTAGGGCGGCCGGCTAATGAAAAACTGTTTTTT. It encodes CASSLGRPANEKLFF. The V and J genes are TRBV7-9 and TRBJ1-4; no firm D call. The CDR3 totals 15 residues. CDR1 is SEHNR and CDR2 is FQNEAQ in the germline V gene (reference sequence). V was cut by 1 base and J by 3 bases, with 9 bases left in between.

The chain links TRBV11-2 to TRBJ1-1; maybe TRBD1 (5 bases). Germline V gene sequence: CDR1 SGHAT, CDR2 FQNNGV. V was trimmed by 7 bases and J by 5 bases, leaving 17 bases between them. The CDR3 length is 14 residues. CDR3 bases: TGTGCCAGCAAGTGGGAGGGGTTTAGAACTGAAGCTTTCTTT. It is translated as CASKWEGFRTEAFF.

This clonotype was seen more than once but under ten times. The V and J genes are TRBV14 and TRBJ1-2; D uncertain. The CDR3 is 13 amino acids. Germline V gene lookup returns CDR1 SGHDN and CDR2 FVKESK. V shed 0 bases and J shed 5 bases, with 7 bases lying between them. CDR3 sequence: CASSQDQEYGYTF. Here the CDR3 DNA reads TGTGCCAGCAGCCAAGATCAAGAGTATGGCTACACCTTC. The complete variable domain, with remaining parts taken from reference TRBV14 and TRBJ1-2, reads EAGVTQFPSHSVIEKGQTVTLRCDPISGHDNLYWYRRVMGKEIKFLLHFVKESKQDESGMPNNRFLAERTGGTYSTLKVQPAELEDSGVYFCASSQDQEYGYTFGSGTRLTVV.

This clonotype has only a few counts. J is TRBJ1-4 and V is TRBV5-1; 11 bases agree with TRBD1. The CDR3 totals 15 residues. Per germline, CDR1 SGHRS and CDR2 YFSETQ. With 2 bases clipped from V and 8 bases from J, the junction kept 5 bases outside the gene matches. As DNA, the CDR3 is TGCGCCAGCAGCTTCGGGGACAGGGGGGACGAAAAACTGTTTTTT. This encodes CASSFGDRGDEKLFF.

The chain is built from TRBV6-6 and TRBJ1-4, with TRBD1 as a possible D gene (6 bases). Germline CDR1 MNHNY, CDR2 SVGAGI (reference sequence). Trimming took 0 bases from V and 3 from J, leaving 11 bases between them. The CDR3 consists of 16 residues. The CDR3: CASSYSLAGANEKLFF. CDR3 nucleotides: TGTGCCAGCAGTTACTCTCTGGCAGGGGCTAATGAAAAACTGTTTTTT.

CDR3 amino acids: CASGGQGVGNEQFF. The CDR3 coding sequence is TGTGCCAGCGGTGGGCAGGGCGTAGGCAATGAGCAGTTCTTC. The chain combines TRBV6-6 with TRBJ2-1, with a tentative D call TRBD1 (5 bases). V was trimmed by 8 bases and J by 6 bases, leaving 17 bases between them. CDR1 is MNHNY and CDR2 is SVGAGI in the germline V gene (reference sequence). The CDR3 loop spans 14 amino acids.

The DNA for the CDR3 is TGCAGTGCCGCTACTTGGTCCCCAGGAACCCAGTACTTC. It translates to CSAATWSPGTQYF. The chain uses TRBV20-1 and TRBJ2-5; D unclear. V dropped 6 bases and J dropped 8 bases, with 19 bases sitting between them. This CDR3 has 13 residues. Germline-derived CDR1 and CDR2 are DFQATT and SNEGSKA (reference sequence).